This TCR beta chain comes out of a study of T cell repertoires in cytomegalovirus infection. As for the study in general: Indications of both CMV infection and matching HLA type were provided by public TCR beta signatures.

This clonotype appeared a few times. The antigen remains undetermined. TCRdb fed the reads into MiXCR, producing one record per CDR3 protein. The sample carries 350,000 to 400,000 distinct CDR3 sequences, about 34% recorded once. The CDR3 contains 14 residues. In germline, CDR1 is SGHTA, CDR2 FQGNSA. V gave up 0 bases and J gave up 4 bases; unmatched junction bases: 3. J is TRBJ2-7 and V is TRBV7-2, with 7 bases fitting TRBD1. The source is a human donor in good health (CMV status not recorded). Some clones in this sample may be carry-over from other donors' samples. Specimen: cultured PBMCs, collected from culture after CMV antigen stimulation. The CDR3 nucleotides read TGTGCCAGCAGCTTAGCGCCGGACAGGTACGAGCAGTACTTC. Encoded protein: CASSLAPDRYEQYF.